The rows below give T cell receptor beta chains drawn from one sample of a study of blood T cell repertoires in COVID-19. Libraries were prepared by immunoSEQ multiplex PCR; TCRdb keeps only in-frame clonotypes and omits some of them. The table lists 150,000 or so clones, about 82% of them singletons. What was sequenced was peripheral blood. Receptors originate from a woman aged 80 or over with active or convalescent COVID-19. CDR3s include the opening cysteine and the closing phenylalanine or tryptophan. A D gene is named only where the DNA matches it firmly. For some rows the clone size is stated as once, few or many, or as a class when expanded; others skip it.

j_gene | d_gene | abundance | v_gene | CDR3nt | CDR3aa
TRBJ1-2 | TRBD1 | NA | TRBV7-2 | TGTGCCAGCAGCTCTAGGGGACAGGGGTTAAGGGACTATGGCTACACCTTC | CASSSRGQGLRDYGYTF
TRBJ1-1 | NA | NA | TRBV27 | TGTGCCAGCAGTTCCCCTAATCTAAACGCGTACACTGAAGCTTTCTTT | CASSSPNLNAYTEAFF
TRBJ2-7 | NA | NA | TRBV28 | TGTGCCAGCAGTATTCGGGACACCCAATCCTACGAGCAGTACTTC | CASSIRDTQSYEQYF
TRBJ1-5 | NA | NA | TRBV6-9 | TGTGCCAGCAGTTCTGAGGACTCCTTGAATCAGCCCCAGCATTTT | CASSSEDSLNQPQHF
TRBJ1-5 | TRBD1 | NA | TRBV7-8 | TGTGCCAGCAGCGGAGGGACAGCAGTCAATCAGCCCCAGCATTTT | CASSGGTAVNQPQHF
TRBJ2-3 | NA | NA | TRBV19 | TGTGCCAGTAGTATCGGGGATAGCACAGATACGCAGTATTTT | CASSIGDSTDTQYF
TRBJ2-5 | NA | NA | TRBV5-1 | TGCGCCAGCTTCGCAGGACGGGTCGGGATAGAGACCCAGTACTTC | CASFAGRVGIETQYF
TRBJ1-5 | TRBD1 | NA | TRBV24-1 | TGTGCCACCAGTGACTATTACGTAACCCGGGACAGGGGGCGACTTAGCAATCAGCCCCAGCATTTT | CATSDYYVTRDRGRLSNQPQHF
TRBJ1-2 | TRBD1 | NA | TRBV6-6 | TGTGCCAGCAGTCGGGACAGCCGAGGCGCCAATAACTATGGCTACACCTTC | CASSRDSRGANNYGYTF
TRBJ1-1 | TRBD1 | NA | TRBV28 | TGTGCCAGCAGTAGGACAGGGGGCGGGTCTGAAGCTTTCTTT | CASSRTGGGSEAFF
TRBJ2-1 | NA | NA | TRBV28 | TGTGCCAGCGAAACTTCGACAGTTACCAATGAGCAGTTCTTC | CASETSTVTNEQFF
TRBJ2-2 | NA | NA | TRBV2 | TGTGCCAGCAGGAAGTTACAGGGTCCCGGGGAGCTGTTTTTT | CASRKLQGPGELFF
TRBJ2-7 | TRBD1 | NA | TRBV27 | TGTGCCAGCAGTTTAGCCGGGACAGGACTTTACGAGCAGTACTTC | CASSLAGTGLYEQYF
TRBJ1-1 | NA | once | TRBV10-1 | TGCGCCAGCAGTGTCACAGGGTTTACTGAAGCTTTCTTT | CASSVTGFTEAFF
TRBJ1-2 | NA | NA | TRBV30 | TGTGCCTGGAGTGTAACAGGGAACTATGGCTACACCTTC | CAWSVTGNYGYTF
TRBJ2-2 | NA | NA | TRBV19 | TGTGCCAGTAGTCCCGTGGTATACAGCGGGGAGCTGTTTTTT | CASSPVVYSGELFF
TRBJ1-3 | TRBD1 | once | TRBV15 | TGTGCCACCAGCAGAGATTACGGCGGGACAGGGGTGGGAAACACCATATATTTT | CATSRDYGGTGVGNTIYF
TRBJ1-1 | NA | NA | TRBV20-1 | TGCAGTGCTGCCAGAGGGGAAGCTTTCTTT | CSAARGEAFF
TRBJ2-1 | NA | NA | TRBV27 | TGTGCCAGCAGAAAACAGGGCTATGAGCAGTTCTTC | CASRKQGYEQFF
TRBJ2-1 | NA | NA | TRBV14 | TGTGCCAGCAGCCAAGGTCTGCCTAGAACCAATGAGCAGTTCTTC | CASSQGLPRTNEQFF
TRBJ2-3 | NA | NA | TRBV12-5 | TGTGCTAGTGGCCCAGGGACTAGCACAGATACGCAGTATTTT | CASGPGTSTDTQYF
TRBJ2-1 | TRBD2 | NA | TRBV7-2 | TGTGCCAGCAGCTTACGTCCTAGCGGGGGGGCCCTCCTGAATGAGCAGTTCTTC | CASSLRPSGGALLNEQFF
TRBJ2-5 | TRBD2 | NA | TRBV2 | TGTGCCAGCGGGCTAGCGGGGGGCAAAGAGACCCAGTACTTC | CASGLAGGKETQYF
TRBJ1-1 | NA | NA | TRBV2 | TGTGCCAGCTTAATCCCCGGGGGGGACCCGAACACTGAAGCTTTCTTT | CASLIPGGDPNTEAFF
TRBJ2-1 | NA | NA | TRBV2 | TGTGCCAGCAGTGAACAGGGGCTCGGCAAGGAGCAGTTCTTC | CASSEQGLGKEQFF
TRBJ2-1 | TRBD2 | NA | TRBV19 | TGTGCCAGTAGTATAGACAGCGGGGGACTATACAATGAGCAGTTCTTC | CASSIDSGGLYNEQFF
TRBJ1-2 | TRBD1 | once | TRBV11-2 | TGTGCCAGCAGCTTAGACAGGGGGGCTAACTATGGCTACACCTTC | CASSLDRGANYGYTF
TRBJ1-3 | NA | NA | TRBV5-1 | TGCGCCAGCAGCTTGGGGTGGGGAGACACCATATATTTT | CASSLGWGDTIYF
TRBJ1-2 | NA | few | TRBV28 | TGTGCCAGCAGTTCTAGCGGCAGTAACTATGGCTACACCTTC | CASSSSGSNYGYTF
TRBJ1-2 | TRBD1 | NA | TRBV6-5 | TGTGCCAGCAGTCCGCGGGACAGGGACTATGGCTACACCTTC | CASSPRDRDYGYTF
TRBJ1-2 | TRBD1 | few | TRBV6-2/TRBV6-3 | TGTGCCAGCAGTCCCACCGTCGGACAGGGAGCTAACTATGGCTACACCTTC | CASSPTVGQGANYGYTF
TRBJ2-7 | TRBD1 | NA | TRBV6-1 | TGTGCCAGCAGTGAATATTGGCAGGGGGTAGGGCAGTACTTC | CASSEYWQGVGQYF
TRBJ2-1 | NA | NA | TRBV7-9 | TGTGCCAGCAGCCATCAGGAAGGACATTACTCCTACAATGAGCAGTTCTTC | CASSHQEGHYSYNEQFF
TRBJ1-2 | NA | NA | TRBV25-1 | TGTGCCAGCAGTGAATTCCTTGGGGGGGGTGAGGGCTACACCTTC | CASSEFLGGGEGYTF
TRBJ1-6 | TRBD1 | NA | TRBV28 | TGTGCCAGCAGTCCGCGGACAGGGGTGAATTCACCCCTCCACTTT | CASSPRTGVNSPLHF
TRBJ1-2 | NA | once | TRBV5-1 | TGCGCCAGCAGCTTGCCCGACAGAGCCCCAGCTAACTATGGCTACACCTTC | CASSLPDRAPANYGYTF
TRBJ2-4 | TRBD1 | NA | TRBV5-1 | TGCGCCAGCAGCACACGGACAGGGGAGAACATTCAGTACTTC | CASSTRTGENIQYF
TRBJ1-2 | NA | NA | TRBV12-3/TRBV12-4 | TGTGCCAGCAGTCTTACAGGGACGGGCTACACCTTC | CASSLTGTGYTF
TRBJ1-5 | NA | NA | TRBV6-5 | TGTGCCAGCACTACAGGTAATCAGCCCCAGCATTTT | CASTTGNQPQHF
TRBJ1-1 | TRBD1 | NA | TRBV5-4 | TGTGCCAGCAGCTCCGGACAGGGTGGGTACACTGAAGCTTTCTTT | CASSSGQGGYTEAFF
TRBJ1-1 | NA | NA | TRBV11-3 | TGTGCCAGCAGCCCCAGACGGGGTAGTTCTGAAGCTTTCTTT | CASSPRRGSSEAFF
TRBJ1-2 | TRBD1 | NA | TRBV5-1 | TGCGCCAGCAGACCTGGGGCAGGGGGCATCTATGGCTACACCTTC | CASRPGAGGIYGYTF
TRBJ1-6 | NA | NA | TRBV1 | TGCACCAGCAGGGTAGGACACTATAATTCACCCCTCCACTTT | CTSRVGHYNSPLHF
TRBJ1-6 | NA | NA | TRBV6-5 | TGTGCCAGCAGTTGGGACACTAGTAATTCACCCCTCCACTTT | CASSWDTSNSPLHF
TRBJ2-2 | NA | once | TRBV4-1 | TGCGCCAGCAGCCACCTAGGAGGGGGGGGCGACACCGGGGAGCTGTTTTTT | CASSHLGGGGDTGELFF
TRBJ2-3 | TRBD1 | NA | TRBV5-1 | TGCGCCAGCAGCTTAATCGGTCAGGGGGTACGAGATACGCAGTATTTT | CASSLIGQGVRDTQYF
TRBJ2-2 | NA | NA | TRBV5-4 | TGTGCCAGCAGCCTAGATAAGACTATCACCGGGGAGCTGTTTTTT | CASSLDKTITGELFF
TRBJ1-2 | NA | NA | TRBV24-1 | TGTGCCACCAGTTTGGACGGGATTAACTATGGCTACACCTTC | CATSLDGINYGYTF
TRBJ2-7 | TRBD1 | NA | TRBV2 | TGTGCCAGCAGTGGCTTGGACAGGGGGCAGAATCCAGCAACCTACGAGCAGTACTTC | CASSGLDRGQNPATYEQYF
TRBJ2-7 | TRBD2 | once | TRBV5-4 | TGTGCCAGCAGCTTGGGGGGACTAGCGGGGGACTACGAGCAGTACTTC | CASSLGGLAGDYEQYF
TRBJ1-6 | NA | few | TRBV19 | TGTGCCAGTAGGGCGGGGAATTCACCCCTCCACTTT | CASRAGNSPLHF